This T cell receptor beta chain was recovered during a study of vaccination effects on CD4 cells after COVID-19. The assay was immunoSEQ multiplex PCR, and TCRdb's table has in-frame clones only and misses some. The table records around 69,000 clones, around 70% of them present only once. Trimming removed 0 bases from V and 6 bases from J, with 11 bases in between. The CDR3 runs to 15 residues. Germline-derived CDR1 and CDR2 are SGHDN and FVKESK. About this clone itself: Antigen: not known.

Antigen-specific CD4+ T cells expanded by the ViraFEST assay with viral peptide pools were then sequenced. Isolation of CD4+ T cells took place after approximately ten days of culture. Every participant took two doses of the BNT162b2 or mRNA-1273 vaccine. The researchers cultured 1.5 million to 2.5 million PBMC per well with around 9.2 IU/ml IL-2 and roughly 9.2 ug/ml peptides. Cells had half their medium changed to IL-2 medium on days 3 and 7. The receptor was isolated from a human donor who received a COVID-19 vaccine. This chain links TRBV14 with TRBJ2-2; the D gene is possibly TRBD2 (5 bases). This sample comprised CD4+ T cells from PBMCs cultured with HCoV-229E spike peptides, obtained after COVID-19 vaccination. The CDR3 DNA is TGTGCCAGCAGCCAAGATCTCCTAGCCTCCGGGGAGCTGTTTTTT. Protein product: CASSQDLLASGELFF.